What follows are 9 T cell receptor beta chains derived from one specimen sequenced in a study of T cells in Graves' hyperthyroidism and ophthalmopathy. RNA transcripts were the template for amplifying TCR beta CDR3 regions. In the first-round RT-PCR of the TCR CDR3, the HTBI primer set was used. TCRdb re-analysed the multiplex PCR reads in MiXCR, keeping a single row per CDR3 protein. The sample has approximately 700,000 distinct CDR3 sequences, less than 20% seen once. The sequenced sample was blood. Receptors originate from a man aged 18 to 35 with Graves' hyperthyroidism.

This clonotype was counted many times. This chain uses TRBV30 with TRBJ2-3; 10 nucleotides align to TRBD2. Germline CDR1 reads GTSNPN; CDR2 reads SVGIG (reference sequence). The CDR3 covers 15 residues. After removal of 1 base from V and 2 bases from J, the junction contained 3 bases not matched to a gene. The DNA of the CDR3 is TGTGCCTGGAGTGAACTAGCGGGACCCACAGATACGCAGTATTTT. This codes for CAWSELAGPTDTQYF.

This clonotype was picked up one time. This rearrangement joins TRBV15 to TRBJ2-2, with TRBD2 identical over 15 bases. V shed 4 bases, J shed 2 bases, and the junction held 8 bases outside the gene matches. This CDR3 comprises 19 residues. From germline, CDR1 is LNHNV and CDR2 YYDKDF (reference sequence). CDR3 loop: CATSTFSGLAGGNTGELFF. DNA for the CDR3: TGTGCCACCAGCACCTTTTCGGGACTAGCGGGAGGAAACACCGGGGAGCTGTTTTTT.

This clonotype was found a few times. The rearrangement joins TRBV20-1 to TRBJ2-2, with 7 bases lining up with TRBD2. In germline, CDR1 is DFQATT, CDR2 SNEGSKA (reference sequence). CDR3 length equals 16 residues. V was clipped by 0 bases and J by 0 bases; unmatched bases: 4. DNA of the CDR3: TGCAGTGCTAGAGATGGGAGGGAAGCGAACACCGGGGAGCTGTTTTTT. Its protein product is CSARDGREANTGELFF.

In this sample, this clonotype turned up a few times. The chain is built from TRBV5-1 and TRBJ1-2; tentatively, D is TRBD1 (6 bases). Germline values: CDR1 SGHRS, CDR2 YFSETQ. The V end was cut by 4 bases, the J end by 3 bases, with 16 bases between. This CDR3 is 15 amino acids long. The CDR3 reads CASSPEGGTYYGYTF. In nucleotides, the CDR3 is TGCGCCAGCAGCCCCGAGGGGGGGACCTACTATGGCTACACCTTC.

Many counts were recorded for this clonotype. The rearrangement uses TRBV2 and TRBJ2-3; no reliable D call. CDR1 SNHLY and CDR2 FYNNEI come from the germline V gene. The length of the CDR3 is 13 residues. Between the trimmed V and J ends, which lost 6 bases and 1 base, there was a span of 8 bases. CDR3 sequence reads: CASRVEGTDTQYF. The CDR3, as DNA: TGTGCCAGCAGAGTGGAAGGCACAGATACGCAGTATTTT.

In its sample, this clonotype was seen many times. This may be a read error, as it is one base from a much larger clone. The chain recombines TRBV6-1 with TRBJ2-7; 7 bases line up with TRBD1. Germline CDR1 and CDR2: MNHNS and SASEGT. The CDR3 contains 13 residues. With V trimmed by 6 bases and J by 2 bases, 4 bases remained unmatched. The CDR3: CASSRDSPYEQYF. The CDR3, as DNA: TGTGCCAGCAGCCGGGACAGCCCCTACGAGCAGTACTTC.

The table lists this clonotype with many counts. V is TRBV28 and J is TRBJ1-5, with D uncertain. The CDR3 runs to 16 residues. Trimming shortened V by 2 bases and J by 3 bases, and 14 bases separated the two germline ends. CDR1 is MDHEN, CDR2 SYDVKM, per germline. The CDR3 region has the DNA TGTGCCAGCAGTTTAGGGGAAGGGTATAACAATCAGCCCCAGCATTTT. This encodes CASSLGEGYNNQPQHF.

This clonotype came up a few times. J is TRBJ1-5 and V is TRBV6-7; 8 bases align to TRBD1. TRBV6-7 is marked as an open reading frame, function uncertain. This CDR3 region has 15 residues. The V and J ends lost 6 bases and 3 bases, in that order; junction bases with no gene match: 7. The CDR3 DNA sequence: TGTGCCAGCAGCAACCGGGACAGGCCCAATCAGCCCCAGCATTTT. Protein: CASSNRDRPNQPQHF.

This clonotype was observed a few times. The CDR3 here is CASLGQGGQYF. The CDR3, as DNA: TGTGCCAGCCTCGGACAGGGAGGGCAGTACTTC. This chain joins TRBV6-1 and TRBJ2-7; TRBD1 matches 8 bases. Losses at the gene ends were 8 bases for V and 9 bases for J; bases not matched to a gene: 6. Germline V gene sequence: CDR1 MNHNS, CDR2 SASEGT. The CDR3 runs 11 residues.